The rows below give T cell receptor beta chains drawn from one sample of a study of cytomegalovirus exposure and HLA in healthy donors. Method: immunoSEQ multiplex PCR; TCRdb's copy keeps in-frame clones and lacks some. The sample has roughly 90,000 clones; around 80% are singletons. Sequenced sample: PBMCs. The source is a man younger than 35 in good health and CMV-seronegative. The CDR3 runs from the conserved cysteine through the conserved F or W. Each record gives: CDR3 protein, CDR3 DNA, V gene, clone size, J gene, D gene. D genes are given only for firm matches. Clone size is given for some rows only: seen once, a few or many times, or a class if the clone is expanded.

CDR3 protein: CASGTGQFLSPLHF; CDR3 DNA: TGTGCCAGCGGTACGGGACAGTTTCTCTCACCCCTCCACTTT; V gene: TRBV27; clone size: NA; J gene: TRBJ1-6; D gene: TRBD1
CDR3 protein: CASSYSYRNNEQFF; CDR3 DNA: TGTGCCAGCAGTTACTCCTACAGGAACAATGAGCAGTTCTTC; V gene: TRBV6-5; clone size: NA; J gene: TRBJ2-1; D gene: NA
CDR3 protein: CASSKGQGYEQYF; CDR3 DNA: TGTGCCAGCAGCAAGGGACAGGGCTACGAGCAGTACTTC; V gene: TRBV7-2; clone size: NA; J gene: TRBJ2-7; D gene: TRBD1
CDR3 protein: CASSWGTINTIYF; CDR3 DNA: TGTGCCAGCAGCTGGGGGACAATCAACACCATATATTTT; V gene: TRBV11-2; clone size: NA; J gene: TRBJ1-3; D gene: NA
CDR3 protein: CASSWDRDSSYEQYF; CDR3 DNA: TGTGCCAGCAGTTGGGACAGGGATAGCTCCTACGAGCAGTACTTC; V gene: TRBV6-5; clone size: NA; J gene: TRBJ2-7; D gene: TRBD1
CDR3 protein: CASSVGRNSRIREAFF; CDR3 DNA: TGTGCCAGCAGCGTGGGGAGAAACAGCAGAATCAGGGAAGCTTTCTTT; V gene: TRBV9; clone size: NA; J gene: TRBJ1-1; D gene: NA
CDR3 protein: CATRSTAIAGGAGELFF; CDR3 DNA: TGTGCCACCAGGTCCACGGCTATAGCGGGCGGCGCCGGGGAGCTGTTTTTT; V gene: TRBV15; clone size: NA; J gene: TRBJ2-2; D gene: TRBD2
CDR3 protein: CSGKQGTDYGYTF; CDR3 DNA: TGCAGCGGCAAACAGGGGACCGACTATGGCTACACCTTC; V gene: TRBV29-1; clone size: NA; J gene: TRBJ1-2; D gene: TRBD1
CDR3 protein: CASSEYGTGEVDTQYF; CDR3 DNA: TGTGCCAGCAGCGAGTATGGGACAGGGGAGGTAGATACGCAGTATTTT; V gene: TRBV9; clone size: NA; J gene: TRBJ2-3; D gene: TRBD1
CDR3 protein: CASAAGTGLEKLFF; CDR3 DNA: TGTGCCAGCGCGGCCGGGACAGGGTTAGAAAAACTGTTTTTT; V gene: TRBV2; clone size: NA; J gene: TRBJ1-4; D gene: TRBD1
CDR3 protein: CASSEETGSGNTIYF; CDR3 DNA: TGTGCCAGCAGTGAAGAGACAGGGTCTGGAAACACCATATATTTT; V gene: TRBV6-1; clone size: NA; J gene: TRBJ1-3; D gene: TRBD1
CDR3 protein: CASSSTNQPQHF; CDR3 DNA: TGTGCCAGCAGCTCGACTAATCAGCCCCAGCATTTT; V gene: TRBV7-6; clone size: NA; J gene: TRBJ1-5; D gene: NA
CDR3 protein: CASSSWGPTNYGYTF; CDR3 DNA: TGTGCCAGCAGTTCATGGGGGCCAACTAACTATGGCTACACCTTC; V gene: TRBV6-6; clone size: once; J gene: TRBJ1-2; D gene: NA
CDR3 protein: CASRPGLNTYEQYF; CDR3 DNA: TGTGCCAGCAGACCGGGACTCAACACCTACGAGCAGTACTTC; V gene: TRBV19; clone size: NA; J gene: TRBJ2-7; D gene: NA
CDR3 protein: CASSPMEVYGTNEKLFF; CDR3 DNA: TGTGCCAGCTCACCAATGGAGGTGTATGGCACTAATGAAAAACTGTTTTTT; V gene: TRBV18; clone size: NA; J gene: TRBJ1-4; D gene: NA
CDR3 protein: CASSLILESEQYF; CDR3 DNA: TGTGCCAGCAGCTTAATTTTGGAGAGCGAGCAGTACTTC; V gene: TRBV11-2; clone size: NA; J gene: TRBJ2-7; D gene: NA
CDR3 protein: CASSDPTLAKNIQYF; CDR3 DNA: TGTGCCAGCAGCGACCCGACTTTAGCCAAAAACATTCAGTACTTC; V gene: TRBV2; clone size: NA; J gene: TRBJ2-4; D gene: NA
CDR3 protein: CAWSLEAEAFF; CDR3 DNA: TGTGCCTGGAGCCTCGAGGCTGAAGCTTTCTTT; V gene: TRBV30; clone size: NA; J gene: TRBJ1-1; D gene: NA
CDR3 protein: CASSERAGNGYTF; CDR3 DNA: TGTGCCAGCAGTGAAAGGGCGGGGAATGGCTACACCTTC; V gene: TRBV2; clone size: few; J gene: TRBJ1-2; D gene: NA
CDR3 protein: CASSSLTRLDQPQHF; CDR3 DNA: TGTGCCAGCAGTTCCCTCACCAGACTAGATCAGCCCCAGCATTTT; V gene: TRBV6-5; clone size: NA; J gene: TRBJ1-5; D gene: NA
CDR3 protein: CASRRGYDTEAFF; CDR3 DNA: TGTGCCAGCCGCAGGGGGTATGACACTGAAGCTTTCTTT; V gene: TRBV6-5; clone size: NA; J gene: TRBJ1-1; D gene: TRBD1
CDR3 protein: CASSTPWGTGNTIYF; CDR3 DNA: TGTGCCAGTAGTACCCCTTGGGGGACAGGAAACACCATATATTTT; V gene: TRBV19; clone size: NA; J gene: TRBJ1-3; D gene: NA
CDR3 protein: CASSYPKPGTSGGAYEQYF; CDR3 DNA: TGTGCCAGCAGCTACCCCAAGCCCGGGACTAGCGGGGGGGCATATGAGCAGTACTTC; V gene: TRBV7-8; clone size: NA; J gene: TRBJ2-7; D gene: TRBD2
CDR3 protein: CAMSQGVSGYTF; CDR3 DNA: TGTGCCATGAGCCAGGGGGTCAGCGGCTACACCTTC; V gene: TRBV10-3; clone size: NA; J gene: TRBJ1-2; D gene: TRBD1
CDR3 protein: CASSSGELVYGYTF; CDR3 DNA: TGTGCCAGCAGCTCTGGTGAGCTCGTCTATGGCTACACCTTC; V gene: TRBV5-6; clone size: NA; J gene: TRBJ1-2; D gene: NA
CDR3 protein: CASSQGDFSTDTQYF; CDR3 DNA: TGCGCCAGCAGCCAAGGGGATTTCAGCACAGATACGCAGTATTTT; V gene: TRBV5-1; clone size: few; J gene: TRBJ2-3; D gene: NA
CDR3 protein: CASSPTQGGRPNYGYTF; CDR3 DNA: TGCGCCAGCAGCCCTACTCAAGGCGGCCGCCCTAACTATGGTTACACCTTC; V gene: TRBV4-1; clone size: NA; J gene: TRBJ1-2; D gene: NA
CDR3 protein: CASSRQNYEQYF; CDR3 DNA: TGTGCCAGCTCGCGGCAGAACTACGAGCAGTACTTC; V gene: TRBV18; clone size: once; J gene: TRBJ2-7; D gene: NA
CDR3 protein: CAWSNRGRQPQHF; CDR3 DNA: TGTGCCTGGTCGAACAGGGGGCGTCAGCCCCAGCATTTT; V gene: TRBV30; clone size: once; J gene: TRBJ1-5; D gene: TRBD1
CDR3 protein: CASRGTSGGSYEQYF; CDR3 DNA: TGTGCCAGCAGGGGGACTAGCGGGGGATCCTACGAGCAGTACTTC; V gene: TRBV6-1; clone size: few; J gene: TRBJ2-7; D gene: TRBD2
CDR3 protein: CASSQTYPRSGTDTQYF; CDR3 DNA: TGCGCCAGCAGCCAAACATACCCTAGATCTGGCACAGATACGCAGTATTTT; V gene: TRBV4-1; clone size: NA; J gene: TRBJ2-3; D gene: NA
CDR3 protein: CASSQGTGREMNTEAFF; CDR3 DNA: TGCGCCAGCAGCCAAGGGACAGGGAGGGAGATGAACACTGAAGCTTTCTTT; V gene: TRBV4-1; clone size: NA; J gene: TRBJ1-1; D gene: TRBD1
CDR3 protein: CASSLEVAAGNEQFF; CDR3 DNA: TGTGCCAGCAGCTTGGAGGTAGCGGCGGGGAATGAGCAGTTCTTC; V gene: TRBV5-4; clone size: NA; J gene: TRBJ2-1; D gene: NA
CDR3 protein: CASGRPTGQIGETQYF; CDR3 DNA: TGTGCTAGTGGTCGACCGACCGGACAGATTGGAGAGACCCAGTACTTC; V gene: TRBV12-5; clone size: NA; J gene: TRBJ2-5; D gene: NA
CDR3 protein: CASSPDKGNQPQHF; CDR3 DNA: TGTGCCAGCAGTCCCGACAAAGGCAATCAGCCCCAGCATTTT; V gene: TRBV2; clone size: once; J gene: TRBJ1-5; D gene: NA
CDR3 protein: CASPITWITGSHEVPNYGYTF; CDR3 DNA: TGTGCCAGTCCCATTACCTGGATCACAGGGAGCCACGAAGTGCCTAACTATGGCTACACCTTC; V gene: TRBV19; clone size: NA; J gene: TRBJ1-2; D gene: NA
CDR3 protein: CASSLRVGSGEKLFF; CDR3 DNA: TGTGCCAGCAGTTTAAGAGTAGGGAGTGGTGAAAAACTGTTTTTT; V gene: TRBV27; clone size: NA; J gene: TRBJ1-4; D gene: NA
CDR3 protein: CASSLTSGLSYNEQFF; CDR3 DNA: TGCGCCAGCAGCTTGACTAGCGGGCTGAGCTACAATGAGCAGTTCTTC; V gene: TRBV5-1; clone size: NA; J gene: TRBJ2-1; D gene: TRBD2
CDR3 protein: CASSGVLQGADYGYTF; CDR3 DNA: TGTGCCAGCAGTGGGGTTTTACAGGGGGCTGACTATGGCTACACCTTC; V gene: TRBV25-1; clone size: once; J gene: TRBJ1-2; D gene: TRBD1
CDR3 protein: CATSRDTQGGTDTQYF; CDR3 DNA: TGTGCCACCAGCAGAGATACCCAGGGTGGCACAGATACGCAGTATTTT; V gene: TRBV15; clone size: NA; J gene: TRBJ2-3; D gene: NA
CDR3 protein: CASSLRGGGLDYGYTF; CDR3 DNA: TGTGCCAGCAGCTTAAGGGGAGGGGGACTAGACTATGGCTACACCTTC; V gene: TRBV13; clone size: NA; J gene: TRBJ1-2; D gene: NA
CDR3 protein: CASSIYTGRRRTGELFF; CDR3 DNA: TGTGCCAGTAGTATCTACACGGGGAGGAGGCGAACCGGGGAGCTGTTTTTT; V gene: TRBV19; clone size: NA; J gene: TRBJ2-2; D gene: NA
CDR3 protein: CASSATGYWADTQYF; CDR3 DNA: TGTGCCAGCAGCGCGACCGGGTATTGGGCAGATACGCAGTATTTT; V gene: TRBV9; clone size: NA; J gene: TRBJ2-3; D gene: NA
CDR3 protein: CASSVTGKNTEAFF; CDR3 DNA: TGTGCCAGCAGCGTCACAGGGAAGAACACTGAAGCTTTCTTT; V gene: TRBV13; clone size: NA; J gene: TRBJ1-1; D gene: NA
CDR3 protein: CASSVNPGTVNTEAFF; CDR3 DNA: TGTGCCAGCAGCGTAAATCCCGGGACAGTGAACACTGAAGCTTTCTTT; V gene: TRBV9; clone size: NA; J gene: TRBJ1-1; D gene: TRBD1
CDR3 protein: CASSLRGRLTYNSPLHF; CDR3 DNA: TGTGCCAGCAGTTTACGAGGGAGGTTGACCTATAATTCACCCCTCCACTTT; V gene: TRBV28; clone size: NA; J gene: TRBJ1-6; D gene: NA
CDR3 protein: CASSSIQGAGTDTQYF; CDR3 DNA: TGTGCCAGCAGCTCCATACAGGGGGCAGGCACAGATACGCAGTATTTT; V gene: TRBV27; clone size: NA; J gene: TRBJ2-3; D gene: TRBD1
CDR3 protein: CASSLEGDSNQPQHF; CDR3 DNA: TGTGCCAGCAGCTTAGAAGGGGATAGCAATCAGCCCCAGCATTTT; V gene: TRBV7-9; clone size: NA; J gene: TRBJ1-5; D gene: NA
CDR3 protein: CASSLMGQGFKSYEQYF; CDR3 DNA: TGTGCCAGCAGCTTAATGGGACAGGGTTTCAAGTCCTACGAGCAGTACTTC; V gene: TRBV7-9; clone size: NA; J gene: TRBJ2-7; D gene: TRBD1